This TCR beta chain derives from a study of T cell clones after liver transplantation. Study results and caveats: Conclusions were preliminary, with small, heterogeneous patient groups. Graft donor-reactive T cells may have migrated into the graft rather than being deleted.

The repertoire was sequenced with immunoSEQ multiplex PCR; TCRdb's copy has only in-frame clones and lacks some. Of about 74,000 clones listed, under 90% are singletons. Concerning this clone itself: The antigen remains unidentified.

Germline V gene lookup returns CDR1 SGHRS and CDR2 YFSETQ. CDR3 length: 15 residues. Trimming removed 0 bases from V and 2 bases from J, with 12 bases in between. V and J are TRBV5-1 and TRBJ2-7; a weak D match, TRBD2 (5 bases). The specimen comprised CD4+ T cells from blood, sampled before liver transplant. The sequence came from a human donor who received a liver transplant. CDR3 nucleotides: TGCGCCAGCAGCTTGGGAGGGCTTCCCCCCTACGAGCAGTACTTC. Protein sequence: CASSLGGLPPYEQYF.